This TCR beta chain was captured by sequencing in a study of control samples from healthy donors and cancer patients (dated by TCRdb to about 2020). Turning to this clone: Its antigen has not been determined. Per-nucleotide qualities are absent, and no much larger clonotype sits a single base away.

The library was produced with the immunoSEQ multiplex PCR assay. This is the immuneACCESS table as TCRdb keeps it, with only in-frame sequences that have V and J called. A part of the clones is gone; compared with another copy, unresolved V genes explain less than half, and the rest is unexplained. In this sample the table shows roughly 130,000 clones, 85% to 95% of which occur a single time. Roughly 9.4% of the sample is held by the ten biggest clonotypes. Measured from the cysteine to the phenylalanine, the CDR3 is 13 residues long. The sequence is cut down to CDR3 DNA, 39 bases in frame from base 1. At the junction V is shortened by 3 bases and J by 4 bases, with 7 bases in between.

Input material: blood. The sequence came from a man aged 18 to 30 in good health. This sequence uses TRBV12-3 or TRBV12-4 and TRBJ1-5, with no confident D gene call. Here is the DNA: TGTGCCAGCAGTTTTGAACGGAATCAGCCCCAGCATTTT. The encoded protein is CASSFERNQPQHF.